This entry lists 7 T cell receptor beta chains sequenced from one sample in a study of cytomegalovirus exposure and HLA in healthy donors. This PCR relied on a set of 60 Vbeta primers and 13 Jbeta primers. This table comes from immunoSEQ multiplex PCR, and its TCRdb copy is limited to in-frame clones, with some not included. The table records around 150,000 clones, 68% of them present only once. The sequencing input was PBMCs. Receptors were obtained from a man younger than 40 in good health and CMV-seropositive.

This clone was seen a few times. The chain has TRBV27 and TRBJ1-1; D unresolved. This CDR3 has 13 amino acids. Germline-derived CDR1 and CDR2 are MNHEY and SMNVEV (reference sequence). V lost 4 bases, J lost 11 bases, and 17 bases lay in between. The CDR3 here is CASSSTVYWSAFF. The CDR3 DNA reads TGTGCCAGCAGTTCCACAGTGTACTGGTCGGCTTTCTTT.

The rearrangement uses TRBV30 and TRBJ2-1; 7 bases fit TRBD2. Germline CDR1 reads GTSNPN; CDR2 reads SVGIG (reference sequence). V lost 2 bases and J lost 9; bases outside the gene matches: 10. This CDR3 has 14 amino acids. This CDR3 is CAWSLGEGLGEQFF. CDR3 bases: TGTGCCTGGAGTTTGGGGGAGGGCCTGGGTGAGCAGTTCTTC.

The chain links TRBV19 to TRBJ2-1; possibly TRBD2 for D (7 bases). The germline V gene has CDR1 LNHDA and CDR2 SQIVND (reference sequence). V dropped 5 bases and J dropped 7 bases, with 15 bases sitting between them. The CDR3 covers 14 residues. In DNA form, the CDR3 reads TGTGCCAGTAGTTGGCAGGGGAGGGGTAATGAGCAGTTCTTC. Translation gives CASSWQGRGNEQFF.

V gene TRBV27 combines with J gene TRBJ2-3; D unclear. There are 14 residues in the CDR3. Trimming left V 0 bases short and J 4 bases short, with 8 bases between. Looked up from germline, CDR1 is MNHEY and CDR2 is SMNVEV (reference sequence). The CDR3 loop reads CASSLSVGPDTQYF. The CDR3 bases are TGTGCCAGCAGTTTATCAGTTGGGCCAGATACGCAGTATTTT.

There are a few counts of this clone. The V call is TRBV11-2, the J call TRBJ1-1; possibly TRBD1 for D (6 bases). The CDR3 runs 14 residues. The ends were cut back, 1 base at V and 5 bases at J, with 11 bases in the middle. CDR1 SGHAT and CDR2 FQNNGV come from the germline V gene. For the CDR3, the DNA is TGTGCCAGCAGCTTAGTTTCAGGGGTTACTGAAGCTTTCTTT. Amino acid sequence: CASSLVSGVTEAFF.

V gene TRBV7-9 combines with J gene TRBJ2-5; 11 bases match TRBD2. Germline CDR1 and CDR2: SEHNR and FQNEAQ (reference sequence). With 1 base clipped from V and 4 bases from J, the junction kept 8 bases outside the gene matches. The CDR3 length is 17 residues. CDR3 in DNA: TGTGCCAGCAGCTTAGTAGTACTAGCGGGAGTTGGAGAGACCCAGTACTTC. Amino acids: CASSLVVLAGVGETQYF.

This rearrangement joins TRBV27 to TRBJ1-2; D not certain. The CDR3 runs to 15 residues. Germline V gene sequence: CDR1 MNHEY, CDR2 SMNVEV (reference sequence). The ends were cut back, 4 bases at V and 4 bases at J, with 16 bases in the middle. CDR3 nucleotides: TGTGCCAGCAGTTATGGTGGCAGATCCGTCTATGGCTACACCTTC. Amino acid sequence: CASSYGGRSVYGYTF.